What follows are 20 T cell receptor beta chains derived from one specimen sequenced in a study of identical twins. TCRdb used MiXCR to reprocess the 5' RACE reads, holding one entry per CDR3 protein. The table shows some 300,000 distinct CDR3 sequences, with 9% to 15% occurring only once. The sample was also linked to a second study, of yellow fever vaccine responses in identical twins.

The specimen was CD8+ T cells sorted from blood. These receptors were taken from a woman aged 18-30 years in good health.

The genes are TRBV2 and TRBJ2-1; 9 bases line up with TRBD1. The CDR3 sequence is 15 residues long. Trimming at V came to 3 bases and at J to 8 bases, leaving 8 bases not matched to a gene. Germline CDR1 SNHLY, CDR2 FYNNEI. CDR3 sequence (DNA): TGTGCCAGCAGTGACACCGGGACAGGGTTATATGAGCAGTTCTTC. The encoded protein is CASSDTGTGLYEQFF.

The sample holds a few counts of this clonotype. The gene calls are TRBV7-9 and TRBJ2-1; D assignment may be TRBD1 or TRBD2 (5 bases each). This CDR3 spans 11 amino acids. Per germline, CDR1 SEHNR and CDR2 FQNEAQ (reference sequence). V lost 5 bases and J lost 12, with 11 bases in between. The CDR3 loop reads CASSPSGPQFF. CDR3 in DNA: TGTGCCAGCAGCCCGTCGGGACCGCAGTTCTTC.

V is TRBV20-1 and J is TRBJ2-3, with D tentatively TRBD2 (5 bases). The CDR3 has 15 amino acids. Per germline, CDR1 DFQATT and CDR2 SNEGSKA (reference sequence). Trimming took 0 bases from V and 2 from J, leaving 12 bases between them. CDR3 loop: CSARDQAANTDTQYF. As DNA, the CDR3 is TGCAGTGCTAGAGATCAAGCGGCAAACACAGATACGCAGTATTTT.

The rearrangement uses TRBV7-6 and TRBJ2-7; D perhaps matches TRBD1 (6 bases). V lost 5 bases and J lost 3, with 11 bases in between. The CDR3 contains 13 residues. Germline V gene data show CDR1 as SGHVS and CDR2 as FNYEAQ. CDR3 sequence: CASSAVQGYEQYF. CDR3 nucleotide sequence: TGTGCCAGCAGCGCCGTACAGGGCTACGAGCAGTACTTC.

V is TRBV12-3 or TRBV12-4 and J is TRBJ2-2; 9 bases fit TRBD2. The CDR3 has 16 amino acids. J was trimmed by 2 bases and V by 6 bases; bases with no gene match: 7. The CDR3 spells CASSHPSGVNTGELFF. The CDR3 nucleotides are TGTGCCAGCAGCCACCCTAGCGGGGTTAACACCGGGGAGCTGTTTTTT.

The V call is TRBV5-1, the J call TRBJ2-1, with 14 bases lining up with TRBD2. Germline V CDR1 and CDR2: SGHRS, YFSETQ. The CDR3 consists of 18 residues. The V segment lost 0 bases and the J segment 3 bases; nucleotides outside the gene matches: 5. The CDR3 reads CASSLATSGRDLYNEQFF. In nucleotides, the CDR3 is TGCGCCAGCAGCTTGGCGACTAGCGGGAGGGATCTCTACAATGAGCAGTTCTTC.

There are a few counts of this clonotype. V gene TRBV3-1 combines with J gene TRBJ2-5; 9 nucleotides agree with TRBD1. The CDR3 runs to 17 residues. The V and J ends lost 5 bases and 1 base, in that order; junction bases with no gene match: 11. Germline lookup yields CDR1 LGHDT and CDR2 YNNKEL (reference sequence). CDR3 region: CASSEHIGTGLQETQYF. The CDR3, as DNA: TGTGCCAGCAGCGAACACATCGGGACAGGGCTCCAAGAGACCCAGTACTTC.

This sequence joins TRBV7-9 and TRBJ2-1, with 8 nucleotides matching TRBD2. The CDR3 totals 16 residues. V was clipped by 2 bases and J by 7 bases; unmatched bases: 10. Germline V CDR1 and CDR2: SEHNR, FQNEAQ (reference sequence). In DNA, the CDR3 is TGTGCCAGCAGCTTATCGAAGCGGGAGTTCTTTAATGAGCAGTTCTTC. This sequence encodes CASSLSKREFFNEQFF. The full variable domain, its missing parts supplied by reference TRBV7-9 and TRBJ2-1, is DTGVSQNPRHKITKRGQNVTFRCDPISEHNRLYWYRQTLGQGPEFLTYFQNEAQLEKSRLLSDRFSAERPKGSFSTLEIQRTEQGDSAMYLCASSLSKREFFNEQFFGPGTRLTVL.

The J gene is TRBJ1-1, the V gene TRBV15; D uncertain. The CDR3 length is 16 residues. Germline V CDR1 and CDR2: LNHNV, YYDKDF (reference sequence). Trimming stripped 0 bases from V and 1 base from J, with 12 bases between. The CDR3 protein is CATSRDRGIGNTEAFF. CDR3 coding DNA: TGTGCCACCAGCAGAGATAGAGGGATTGGGAACACTGAAGCTTTCTTT.

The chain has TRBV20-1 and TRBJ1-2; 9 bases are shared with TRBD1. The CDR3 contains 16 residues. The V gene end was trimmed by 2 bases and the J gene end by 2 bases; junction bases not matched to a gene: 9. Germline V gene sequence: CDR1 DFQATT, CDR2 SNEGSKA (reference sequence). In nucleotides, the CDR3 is TGCAGTGCTAGAACCTTTCGGGACAGGGAGAACTATGGCTACACCTTC. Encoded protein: CSARTFRDRENYGYTF.

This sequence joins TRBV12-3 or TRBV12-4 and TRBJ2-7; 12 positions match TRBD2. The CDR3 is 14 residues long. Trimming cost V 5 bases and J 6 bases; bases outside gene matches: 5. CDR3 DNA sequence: TGTGCCAGCAGTCCGCGGACTAGCGGGGCCGAGCAGTACTTC. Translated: CASSPRTSGAEQYF.

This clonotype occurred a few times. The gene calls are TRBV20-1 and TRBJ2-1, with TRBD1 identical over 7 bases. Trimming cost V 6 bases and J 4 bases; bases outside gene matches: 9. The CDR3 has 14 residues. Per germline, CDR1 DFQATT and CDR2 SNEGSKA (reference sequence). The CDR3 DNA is TGCAGTGCCACCGGACAGGTGAATTACAATGAGCAGTTCTTC. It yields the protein CSATGQVNYNEQFF.

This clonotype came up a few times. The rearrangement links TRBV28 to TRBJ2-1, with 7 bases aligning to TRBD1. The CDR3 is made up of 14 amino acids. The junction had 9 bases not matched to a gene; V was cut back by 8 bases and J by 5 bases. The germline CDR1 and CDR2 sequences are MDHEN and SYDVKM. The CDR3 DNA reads TGTGCCAGCCCGAGTGGGGGACAGCACAATGAGCAGTTCTTC. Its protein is CASPSGGQHNEQFF.

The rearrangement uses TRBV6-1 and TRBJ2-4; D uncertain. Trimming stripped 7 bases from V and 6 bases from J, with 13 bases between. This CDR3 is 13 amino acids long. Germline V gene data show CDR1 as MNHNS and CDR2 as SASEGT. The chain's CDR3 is CASIDPEVNIQYF. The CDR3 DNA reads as TGTGCCAGCATTGACCCAGAGGTAAACATTCAGTACTTC.

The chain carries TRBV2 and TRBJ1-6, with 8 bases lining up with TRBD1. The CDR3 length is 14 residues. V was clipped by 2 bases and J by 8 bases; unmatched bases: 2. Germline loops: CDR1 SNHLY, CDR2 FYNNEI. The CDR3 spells CASSESDRDSPLHF. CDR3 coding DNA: TGTGCCAGCAGTGAATCGGACAGGGATTCACCCCTCCACTTT.

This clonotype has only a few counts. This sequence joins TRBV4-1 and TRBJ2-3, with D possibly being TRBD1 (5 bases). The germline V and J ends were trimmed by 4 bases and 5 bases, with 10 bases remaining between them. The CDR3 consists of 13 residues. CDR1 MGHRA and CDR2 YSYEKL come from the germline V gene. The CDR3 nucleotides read TGCGCCAGCAGCCTGATTAGGGGAGATACGCAGTATTTT. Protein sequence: CASSLIRGDTQYF.

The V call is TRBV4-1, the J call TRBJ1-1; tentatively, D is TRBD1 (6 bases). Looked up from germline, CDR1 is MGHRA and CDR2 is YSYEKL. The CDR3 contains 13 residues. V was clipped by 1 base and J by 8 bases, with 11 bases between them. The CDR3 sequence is CASSQARDKEAFF. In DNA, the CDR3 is TGCGCCAGCAGCCAAGCCCGGGACAAGGAAGCTTTCTTT.

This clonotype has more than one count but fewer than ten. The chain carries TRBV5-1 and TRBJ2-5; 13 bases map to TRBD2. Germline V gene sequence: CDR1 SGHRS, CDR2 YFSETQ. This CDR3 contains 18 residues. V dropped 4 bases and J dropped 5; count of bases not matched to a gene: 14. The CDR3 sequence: CASSQGLAGYERGETQYF. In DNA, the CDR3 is TGCGCCAGCAGCCAGGGACTAGCGGGGTACGAGCGAGGTGAGACCCAGTACTTC.

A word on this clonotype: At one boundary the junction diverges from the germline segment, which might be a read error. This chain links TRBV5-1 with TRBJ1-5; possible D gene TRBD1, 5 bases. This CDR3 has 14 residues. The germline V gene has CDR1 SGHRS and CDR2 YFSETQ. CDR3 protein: CASSFALLDIFPDF. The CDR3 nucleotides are TGCGCCAGCAGCTTTGCTTTATTGGACATTTTTCCGGATTTT. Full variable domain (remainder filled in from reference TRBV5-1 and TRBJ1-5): KAGVTQTPRYLIKTRGQQVTLSCSPISGHRSVSWYQQTPGQGLQFLFEYFSETQRNKGNFPGRFSGRQFSNSRSEMNVSTLELGDSALYLCASSFALLDIFPDFGDGTRLSIL.

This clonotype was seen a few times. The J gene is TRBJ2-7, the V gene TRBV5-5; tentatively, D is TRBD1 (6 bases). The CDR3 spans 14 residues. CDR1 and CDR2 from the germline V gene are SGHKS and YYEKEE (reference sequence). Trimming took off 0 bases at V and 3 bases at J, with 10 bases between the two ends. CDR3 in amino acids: CASSLGTEFYEQYV. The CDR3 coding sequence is TGTGCCAGCAGCTTGGGGACAGAATTCTACGAGCAGTACGTC.